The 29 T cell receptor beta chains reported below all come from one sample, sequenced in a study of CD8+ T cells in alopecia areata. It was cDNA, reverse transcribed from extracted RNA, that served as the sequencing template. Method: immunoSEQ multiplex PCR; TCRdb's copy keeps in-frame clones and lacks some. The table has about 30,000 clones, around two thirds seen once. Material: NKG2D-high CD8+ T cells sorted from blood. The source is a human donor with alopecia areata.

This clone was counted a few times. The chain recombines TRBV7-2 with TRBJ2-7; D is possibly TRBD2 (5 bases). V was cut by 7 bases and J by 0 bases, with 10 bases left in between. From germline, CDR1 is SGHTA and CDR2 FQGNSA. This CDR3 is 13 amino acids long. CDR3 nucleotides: TGTGCCAGCATGGACGGACTCTCCTACGAGCAGTACTTC. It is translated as CASMDGLSYEQYF. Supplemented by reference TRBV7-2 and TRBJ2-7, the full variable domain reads GAGVSQSPSNKVTEKGKDVELRCDPISGHTALYWYRQSLGQGLEFLIYFQGNSAPDKSGLPSDRFSAERTGGSVSTLTIQRTQQEDSAVYLCASMDGLSYEQYFGPGTRLTVT.

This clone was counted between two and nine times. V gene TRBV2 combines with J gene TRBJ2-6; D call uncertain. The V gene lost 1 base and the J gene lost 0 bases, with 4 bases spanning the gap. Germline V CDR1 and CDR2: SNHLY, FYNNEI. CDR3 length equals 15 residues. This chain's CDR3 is CASSEGFSGANVLTF. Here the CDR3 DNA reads TGTGCCAGCAGTGAAGGGTTCTCTGGGGCCAACGTCCTGACTTTC.

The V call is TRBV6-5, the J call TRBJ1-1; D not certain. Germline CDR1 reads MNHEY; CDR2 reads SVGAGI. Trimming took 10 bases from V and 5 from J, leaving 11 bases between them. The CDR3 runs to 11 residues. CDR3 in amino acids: CATFLATEAFF. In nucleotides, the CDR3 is TGTGCCACCTTCTTGGCGACTGAAGCTTTCTTT.

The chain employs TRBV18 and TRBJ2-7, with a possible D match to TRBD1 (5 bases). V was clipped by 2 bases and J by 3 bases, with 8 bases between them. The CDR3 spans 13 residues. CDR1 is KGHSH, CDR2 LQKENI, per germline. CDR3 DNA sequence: TGTGCCAGCTCACCAAGGGGTTTCTACGAGCAGTACTTC. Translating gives CASSPRGFYEQYF.

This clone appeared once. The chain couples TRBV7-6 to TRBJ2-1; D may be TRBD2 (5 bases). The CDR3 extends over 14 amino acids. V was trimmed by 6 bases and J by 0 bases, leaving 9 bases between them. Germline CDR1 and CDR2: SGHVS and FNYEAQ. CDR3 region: CASSGLSSYNEQFF. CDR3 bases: TGTGCCAGCAGTGGACTTAGCTCCTACAATGAGCAGTTCTTC.

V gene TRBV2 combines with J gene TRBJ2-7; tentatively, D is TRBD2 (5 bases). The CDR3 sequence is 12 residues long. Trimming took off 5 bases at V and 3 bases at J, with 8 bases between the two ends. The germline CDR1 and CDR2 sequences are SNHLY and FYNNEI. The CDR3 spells CASSTGYYEQYF. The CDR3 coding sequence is TGTGCCAGCAGTACGGGGTACTACGAGCAGTACTTC.

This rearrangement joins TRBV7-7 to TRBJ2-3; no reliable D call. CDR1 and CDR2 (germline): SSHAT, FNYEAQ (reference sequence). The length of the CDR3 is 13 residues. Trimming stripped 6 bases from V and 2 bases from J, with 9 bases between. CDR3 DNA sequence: TGTGCCAGCAGGCCACAAAACACAGATACGCAGTATTTT. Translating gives CASRPQNTDTQYF.

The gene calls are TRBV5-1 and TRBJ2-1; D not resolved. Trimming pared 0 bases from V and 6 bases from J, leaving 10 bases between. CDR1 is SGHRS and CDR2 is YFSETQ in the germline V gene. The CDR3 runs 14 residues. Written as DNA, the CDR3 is TGCGCCAGCAGCTTGGCCGGTAGCATCAATGAGCAGTTCTTC. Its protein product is CASSLAGSINEQFF.

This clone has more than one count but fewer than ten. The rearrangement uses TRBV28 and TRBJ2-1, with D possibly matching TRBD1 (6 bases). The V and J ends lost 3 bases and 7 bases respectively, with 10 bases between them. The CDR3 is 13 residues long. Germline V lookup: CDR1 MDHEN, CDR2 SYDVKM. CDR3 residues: CASSFSGVNEQFF. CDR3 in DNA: TGTGCCAGCAGTTTTTCAGGGGTAAATGAGCAGTTCTTC. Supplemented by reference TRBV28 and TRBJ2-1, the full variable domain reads DVKVTQSSRYLVKRTGEKVFLECVQDMDHENMFWYRQDPGLGLRLIYFSYDVKMKEKGDIPEGYSVSREKKERFSLILESASTNQTSMYLCASSFSGVNEQFFGPGTRLTVL.

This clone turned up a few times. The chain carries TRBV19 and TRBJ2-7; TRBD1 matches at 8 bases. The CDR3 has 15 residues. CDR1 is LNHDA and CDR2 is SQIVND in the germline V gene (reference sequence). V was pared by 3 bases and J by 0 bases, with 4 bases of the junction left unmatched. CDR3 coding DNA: TGTGCCAGTAGTATCACAGGGGGAGACTCCTACGAGCAGTACTTC. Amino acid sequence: CASSITGGDSYEQYF. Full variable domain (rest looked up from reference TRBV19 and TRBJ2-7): DGGITQSPKYLFRKEGQNVTLSCEQNLNHDAMYWYRQDPGQGLRLIYYSQIVNDFQKGDIAEGYSVSREKKESFPLTVTSAQKNPTAFYLCASSITGGDSYEQYFGPGTRLTVT.

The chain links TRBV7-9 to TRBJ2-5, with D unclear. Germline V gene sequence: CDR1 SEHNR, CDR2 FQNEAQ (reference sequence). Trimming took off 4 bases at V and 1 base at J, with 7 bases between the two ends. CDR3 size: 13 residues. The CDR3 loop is CASSSWGQETQYF. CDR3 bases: TGTGCCAGCAGCTCCTGGGGCCAAGAGACCCAGTACTTC.

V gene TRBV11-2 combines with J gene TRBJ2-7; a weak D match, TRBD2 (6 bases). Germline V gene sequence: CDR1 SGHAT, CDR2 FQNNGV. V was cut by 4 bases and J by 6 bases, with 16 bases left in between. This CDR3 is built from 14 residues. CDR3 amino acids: CASSSPEGLSEQYF. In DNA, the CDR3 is TGTGCCAGCAGCTCGCCGGAGGGCCTAAGCGAGCAGTACTTC.

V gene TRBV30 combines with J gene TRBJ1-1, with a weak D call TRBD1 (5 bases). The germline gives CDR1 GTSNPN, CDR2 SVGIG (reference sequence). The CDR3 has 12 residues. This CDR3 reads CYAGEMNTEAFF. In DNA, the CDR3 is TGTTATGCGGGGGAGATGAACACTGAAGCTTTCTTT.

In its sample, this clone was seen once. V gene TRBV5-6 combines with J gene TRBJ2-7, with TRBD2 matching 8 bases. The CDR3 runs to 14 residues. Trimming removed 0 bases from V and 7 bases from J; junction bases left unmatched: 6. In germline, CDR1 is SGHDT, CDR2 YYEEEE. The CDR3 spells CASSLGLAGWEQYF. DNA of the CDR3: TGTGCCAGCAGCTTGGGGCTAGCGGGCTGGGAGCAGTACTTC.

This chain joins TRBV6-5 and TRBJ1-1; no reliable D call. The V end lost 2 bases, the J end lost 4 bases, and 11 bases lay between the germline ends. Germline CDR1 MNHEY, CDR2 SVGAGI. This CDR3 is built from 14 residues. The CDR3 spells CASSYKGFPTEAFF. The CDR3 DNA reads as TGTGCCAGCAGTTACAAGGGTTTTCCCACTGAAGCTTTCTTT.

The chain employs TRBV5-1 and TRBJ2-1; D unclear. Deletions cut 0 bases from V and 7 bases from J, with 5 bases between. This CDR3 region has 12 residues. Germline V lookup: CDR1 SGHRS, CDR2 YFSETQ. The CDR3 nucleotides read TGCGCCAGCAGCTTGGGTCGAAATGAGCAGTTCTTC. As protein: CASSLGRNEQFF.

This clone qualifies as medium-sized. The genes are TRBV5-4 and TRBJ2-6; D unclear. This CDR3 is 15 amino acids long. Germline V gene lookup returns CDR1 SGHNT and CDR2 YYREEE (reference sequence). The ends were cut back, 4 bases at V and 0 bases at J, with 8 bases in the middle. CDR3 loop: CASSEESSGANVLTF. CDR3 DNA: TGTGCCAGCAGCGAAGAGAGCTCTGGGGCCAACGTCCTGACTTTC.

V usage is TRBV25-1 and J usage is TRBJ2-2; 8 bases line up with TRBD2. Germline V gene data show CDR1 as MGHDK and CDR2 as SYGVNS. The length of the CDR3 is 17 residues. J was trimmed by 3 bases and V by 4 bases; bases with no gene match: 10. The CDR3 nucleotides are TGTGCCAGCAGTGCGTCCAGGGAGCGGGGGTACACCGGGGAGCTGTTTTTT. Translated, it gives CASSASRERGYTGELFF.

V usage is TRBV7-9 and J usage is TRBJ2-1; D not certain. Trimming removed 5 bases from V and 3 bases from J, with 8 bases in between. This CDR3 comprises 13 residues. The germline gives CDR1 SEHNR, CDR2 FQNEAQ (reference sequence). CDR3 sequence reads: CASSPSFYNEQFF. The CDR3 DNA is TGTGCCAGCAGCCCGTCTTTCTACAATGAGCAGTTCTTC.

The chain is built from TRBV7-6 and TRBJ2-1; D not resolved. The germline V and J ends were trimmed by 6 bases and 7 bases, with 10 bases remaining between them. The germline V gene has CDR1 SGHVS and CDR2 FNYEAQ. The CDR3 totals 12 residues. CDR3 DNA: TGTGCCAGCAGTTTGAGGTCGAATGAGCAGTTCTTC. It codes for CASSLRSNEQFF. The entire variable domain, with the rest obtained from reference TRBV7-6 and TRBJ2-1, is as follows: GAGVSQSPRYKVTKRGQDVALRCDPISGHVSLYWYRQALGQGPEFLTYFNYEAQQDKSGLPNDRFSAERPEGSISTLTIQRTEQRDSAMYRCASSLRSNEQFFGPGTRLTVL.

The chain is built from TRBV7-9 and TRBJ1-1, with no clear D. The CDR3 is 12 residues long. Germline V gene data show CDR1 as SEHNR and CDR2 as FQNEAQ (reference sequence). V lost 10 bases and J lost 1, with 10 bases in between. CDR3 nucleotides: TGTGCCACCCTTCTGCCGAACACTGAAGCTTTCTTT. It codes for CATLLPNTEAFF. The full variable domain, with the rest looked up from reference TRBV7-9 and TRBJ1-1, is DTGVSQNPRHKITKRGQNVTFRCDPISEHNRLYWYRQTLGQGPEFLTYFQNEAQLEKSRLLSDRFSAERPKGSFSTLEIQRTEQGDSAMYLCATLLPNTEAFFGQGTRLTVV.

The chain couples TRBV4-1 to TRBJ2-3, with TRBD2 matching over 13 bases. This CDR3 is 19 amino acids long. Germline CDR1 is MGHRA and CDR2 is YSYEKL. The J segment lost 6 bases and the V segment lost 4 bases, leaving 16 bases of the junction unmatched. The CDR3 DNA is TGCGCCAGCAGCCCCCCACTGGGGCTGGGACTAGCGGGAATGGATACGCAGTATTTT. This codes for CASSPPLGLGLAGMDTQYF.

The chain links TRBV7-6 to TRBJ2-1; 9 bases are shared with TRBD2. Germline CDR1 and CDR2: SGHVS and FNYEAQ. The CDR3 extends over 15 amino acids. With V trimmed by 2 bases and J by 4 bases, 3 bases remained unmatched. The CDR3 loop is CASSLIAGEYNEQFF. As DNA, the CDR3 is TGTGCCAGCAGCTTAATAGCGGGGGAGTACAATGAGCAGTTCTTC.

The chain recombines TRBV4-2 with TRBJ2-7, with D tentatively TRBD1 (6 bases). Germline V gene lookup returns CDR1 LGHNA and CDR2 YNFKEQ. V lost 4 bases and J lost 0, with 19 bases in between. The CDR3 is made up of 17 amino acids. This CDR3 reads CASSPKGGSESSYEQYF. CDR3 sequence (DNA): TGTGCCAGCAGCCCGAAAGGGGGTAGCGAGAGCTCCTACGAGCAGTACTTC.

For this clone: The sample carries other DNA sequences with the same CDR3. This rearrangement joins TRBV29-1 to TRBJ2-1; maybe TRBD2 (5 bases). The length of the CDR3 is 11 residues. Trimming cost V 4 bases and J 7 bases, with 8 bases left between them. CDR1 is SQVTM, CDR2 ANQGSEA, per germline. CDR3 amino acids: CSVGSGNEQFF. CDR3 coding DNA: TGCAGCGTTGGGTCGGGGAATGAGCAGTTCTTC.

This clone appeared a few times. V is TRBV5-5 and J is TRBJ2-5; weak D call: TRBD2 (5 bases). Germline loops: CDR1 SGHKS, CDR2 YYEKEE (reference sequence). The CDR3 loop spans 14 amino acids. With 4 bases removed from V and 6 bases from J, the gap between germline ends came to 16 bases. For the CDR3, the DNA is TGTGCCAGCAGCGATGAGGGAGTGCCCCAGACCCAGTACTTC. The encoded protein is CASSDEGVPQTQYF.

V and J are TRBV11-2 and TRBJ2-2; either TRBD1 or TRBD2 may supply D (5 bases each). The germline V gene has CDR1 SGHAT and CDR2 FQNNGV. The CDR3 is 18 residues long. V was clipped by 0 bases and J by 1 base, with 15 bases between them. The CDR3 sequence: CASSLESGGRENTGELFF. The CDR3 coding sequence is TGTGCCAGCAGCTTAGAAAGCGGTGGCAGGGAGAACACCGGGGAGCTGTTTTTT.

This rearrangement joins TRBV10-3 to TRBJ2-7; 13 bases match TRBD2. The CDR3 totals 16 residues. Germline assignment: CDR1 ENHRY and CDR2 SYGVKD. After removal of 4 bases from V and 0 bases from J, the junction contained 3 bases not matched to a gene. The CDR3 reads CAISGGTSGNSYEQYF. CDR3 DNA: TGTGCCATCAGTGGTGGGACTAGCGGGAACTCCTACGAGCAGTACTTC.

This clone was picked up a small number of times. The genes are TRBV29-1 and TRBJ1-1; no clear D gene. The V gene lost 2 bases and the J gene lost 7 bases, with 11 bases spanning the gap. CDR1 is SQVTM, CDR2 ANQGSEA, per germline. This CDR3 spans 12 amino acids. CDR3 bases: TGCAGCGTTGAATTGGCCCCCTATGAAGCTTTCTTT. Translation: CSVELAPYEAFF.